A selection of T cell receptor beta chains follows, all from one sample in a study of T-cell reconstitution after alpha-beta-depleted transplantation in children. Each CDR3 protein gets one entry after TCRdb re-called the PCR reads with MiXCR. Here the sample spans about 77,000 distinct CDR3 sequences, less than 20% being singletons. The material was PBMCs, mostly from graft donor cells, obtained 360 days after TCRalphabeta/CD19-depleted stem cell transplant. These receptors all stem from a male patient between 2 and 15 years old who had a stem cell transplant for acute lymphoblastic leukemia, so the T cells may come from the graft donor. CDR3s include the opening cysteine and the closing phenylalanine or tryptophan. A D gene is named only where the DNA matches it firmly. The size field is filled for only some rows; it gives once, few, many or a size class.

TRBJ2-7 | TRBD2 | TRBV25-1 | once | TGTGCCAGCAATCGAGCGGGGACTTACGAGCTGTACTTC | CASNRAGTYELYF
TRBJ2-1 | TRBD1 | TRBV7-9 | - | TGTGCCAGCAGCTCAGCCCCGGGACAGTCTTCCTACAATGAGCAGTTCTTC | CASSSAPGQSSYNEQFF
TRBJ2-2 | - | TRBV5-1 | - | TGCGCCAGCAGGGACAGAACCGGGGAGCTGTTTTTT | CASRDRTGELFF
TRBJ2-4 | - | TRBV12-3/TRBV12-4 | few | TGTGCCAGCAGTTTTTTGTGGTCCGGTGCCAAAAACATTCAGTACTTC | CASSFLWSGAKNIQYF
TRBJ2-2 | - | TRBV29-1 | - | TGCAGCGTTGAAGGGGGAATGAACACCGGGGAGCTGTTTTTT | CSVEGGMNTGELFF
TRBJ2-1 | - | TRBV5-6 | many | TGTGCCAGCAGTTACGGGATATACAATGAGCAGTTCTTC | CASSYGIYNEQFF
TRBJ1-3 | - | TRBV28 | many | TGTGCCAGCAGTTTAGAGAAGGATAGCGGAAACACCATATATTTT | CASSLEKDSGNTIYF
TRBJ1-2 | - | TRBV7-2 | - | TGTGCCAGCAGCTTAGTGCGCCGCCTATCCTCCGGCTACACCTTC | CASSLVRRLSSGYTF
TRBJ2-2 | - | TRBV7-9 | few | TGTGCCAGCAGCCCAGTCCTGTACACCGGGGAGCTGTTTTTT | CASSPVLYTGELFF
TRBJ2-3 | - | TRBV19 | many | TGTGCCAGTAGTGTCGTGGGCACAGATACGCAGTATTTT | CASSVVGTDTQYF